The 19 T cell receptor beta chains in this list originate from one sample, sequenced in a study of regulatory T cells in long-lasting Graves disease. Building of the TCR beta libraries involved iRepertoire HTBI primers and Arm-PCR of CDR3 regions. TCRdb redid the calling of the multiplex PCR reads with MiXCR, one entry per CDR3 protein. The sample yields under 450,000 distinct CDR3 sequences, around 15% seen once. Time point noted: newly diagnosed GD, antithyroid drugs for less than 3 months. Researchers made the TCR library from RNA that was extracted from PBMCs. This sample was also put to use in a study of T cells in Graves' hyperthyroidism and ophthalmopathy.

This material consisted of peripheral blood mononuclear cells (PBMCs), taken at new diagnosis, from a patient treated with antithyroid drugs. These receptors were taken from a woman between 18 and 30 years old with Graves disease.

This clonotype was counted a few times. CDR3 residues: CASSFSGLLKETQYF. DNA for the CDR3: TGCGCCAGCAGCTTCTCCGGGCTCCTGAAAGAGACCCAGTACTTC. V and J are TRBV5-1 and TRBJ2-5; D is uncertain. V lost 2 bases and J lost 3, with 14 bases in between. The CDR3 has 15 residues. In germline, CDR1 is SGHRS, CDR2 YFSETQ.

This chain joins TRBV6-1 and TRBJ1-6; 9 bases are a match to TRBD1. Trimming took 6 bases from V and 11 from J; bases not matched to a gene: 8. The CDR3 length is 14 residues. Germline V gene data show CDR1 as MNHNS and CDR2 as SASEGT. The CDR3 sequence: CASRWTGELTPLHF. The DNA of the CDR3 is TGTGCCAGCAGATGGACAGGGGAATTAACACCCCTCCACTTT.

The sample holds many counts of this clonotype. This sequence joins TRBV7-9 and TRBJ2-7, with 7 bases fitting TRBD1. This CDR3 is built from 14 residues. The junction had 7 bases not matched to a gene; V was cut back by 3 bases and J by 5 bases. The germline gives CDR1 SEHNR, CDR2 FQNEAQ (reference sequence). The DNA for the CDR3 is TGTGCCAGCAGCTTCGACAGGGTATACCACGAGCAGTACTTC. This encodes CASSFDRVYHEQYF.

This clonotype came up many times. The CDR3 protein is CASLPEGLKLNEQFF. CDR3 sequence (DNA): TGTGCCAGCCTCCCGGAGGGGCTAAAACTCAATGAGCAGTTCTTC. The chain employs TRBV6-1 and TRBJ2-1; possible D gene TRBD2, 6 bases. The V end was cut by 8 bases, the J end by 6 bases, with 20 bases between. This CDR3 spans 15 amino acids. Germline assignment: CDR1 MNHNS and CDR2 SASEGT.

The chain joins TRBV28 to TRBJ1-4; D perhaps matches TRBD1 (6 bases). The CDR3 is 14 amino acids. Looked up from germline, CDR1 is MDHEN and CDR2 is SYDVKM. V shed 8 bases and J shed 4 bases, with 14 bases lying between them. CDR3 in amino acids: CASGSQGSNEKLFF. The CDR3 DNA sequence: TGTGCCAGCGGGTCACAGGGAAGTAATGAAAAACTGTTTTTT. Looking up the rest from reference TRBV28 and TRBJ1-4 gives the full variable domain: DVKVTQSSRYLVKRTGEKVFLECVQDMDHENMFWYRQDPGLGLRLIYFSYDVKMKEKGDIPEGYSVSREKKERFSLILESASTNQTSMYLCASGSQGSNEKLFFGSGTQLSVL.

The V call is TRBV11-1, the J call TRBJ2-1; D is possibly TRBD1 (5 bases). CDR1 is SGHAT and CDR2 is FQDESV in the germline V gene (reference sequence). The CDR3 totals 15 residues. V was shortened by 0 bases and J by 4 bases, with 10 bases between the two germline ends. In DNA form, the CDR3 reads TGTGCCAGCAGCTTAGCTCTGCAGGGTTACAATGAGCAGTTCTTC. Protein sequence: CASSLALQGYNEQFF.

This clonotype was observed many times. The chain combines TRBV7-3 with TRBJ2-7; 8 positions match TRBD1. V shed 3 bases and J 2 bases; nucleotides not matched to a gene: 3. CDR3 length equals 14 residues. Germline-derived CDR1 and CDR2 are SGHTA and FQGTGA. The CDR3 sequence is CASSLDRDAYEQYF. The CDR3 nucleotides are TGTGCCAGCAGCTTGGACAGGGATGCCTACGAGCAGTACTTC.

The chain is built from TRBV5-5 and TRBJ2-5; D may correspond to TRBD1 or TRBD2 (5 bases each). The V and J ends lost 4 bases and 9 bases respectively, with 22 bases between them. The CDR3 is 15 amino acids. Germline loops: CDR1 SGHKS, CDR2 YYEKEE (reference sequence). CDR3 nucleotides: TGTGCCAGCAGCCCGGTTAACATCGGGATGGGGGCCCAGTACTTC. It encodes CASSPVNIGMGAQYF. Full variable domain (outside the CDR3, taken from reference TRBV5-5 and TRBJ2-5): DAGVTQSPTHLIKTRGQQVTLRCSPISGHKSVSWYQQVLGQGPQFIFQYYEKEERGRGNFPDRFSARQFPNYSSELNVNALLLGDSALYLCASSPVNIGMGAQYFGPGTRLLVL.

This clonotype showed up many times. This sequence joins TRBV20-1 and TRBJ2-1; possibly TRBD2 for D (5 bases). The CDR3 has 14 residues. V lost 5 bases to trimming and J lost 4 bases, with 15 bases between them. Per germline, CDR1 DFQATT and CDR2 SNEGSKA (reference sequence). CDR3 nucleotides: TGCAGTGCTTCTCCAGCCTCGGGGTACAATGAGCAGTTCTTC. It is translated as CSASPASGYNEQFF.

This clonotype came up many times. V usage is TRBV12-3 or TRBV12-4 and J usage is TRBJ1-4; D unclear. The CDR3 consists of 18 residues. Trimming took 4 bases from V and 7 from J, leaving 25 bases between them. The CDR3 spells CASSSHVLHKNEREKLFF. The CDR3 bases are TGTGCCAGCAGTTCCCACGTTCTCCACAAAAATGAGCGTGAAAAACTGTTTTTT.

This clonotype was seen repeatedly, ten times or more. The chain has TRBV2 and TRBJ1-1; 8 bases match TRBD1. This CDR3 has 14 amino acids. Germline loops: CDR1 SNHLY, CDR2 FYNNEI. The ends lost 2 bases at V and 8 bases at J; junction bases unmatched: 7. The CDR3 DNA is TGTGCCAGCAGTGAAAGCAGGGGACAGGCGGAAGCTTTCTTT. Encoded protein: CASSESRGQAEAFF.

There are a few counts of this clonotype. This sequence joins TRBV20-1 and TRBJ1-2; D is undetermined. Germline V gene data show CDR1 as DFQATT and CDR2 as SNEGSKA (reference sequence). CDR3 length: 14 residues. The DNA of the CDR3 is TGCAGACCACCGCGGGAGGGAAGAGATTTAGGCTACACCTTC. Its protein is CRPPREGRDLGYTF.

V is TRBV5-4 and J is TRBJ2-2; D is unresolved. The CDR3 has 15 residues. From germline, CDR1 is SGHNT and CDR2 YYREEE (reference sequence). The V end was cut by 4 bases, the J end by 0 bases, with 10 bases between. The CDR3 nucleotides are TGTGCCAGCAGCGGCCTTCCCTCGAACACCGGGGAGCTGTTTTTT. Encoded protein: CASSGLPSNTGELFF.

This clonotype was counted only a few times. V usage is TRBV29-1 and J usage is TRBJ1-1; TRBD1 matches 8 bases. Trimming at V came to 8 bases and at J to 2 bases, leaving 7 bases not matched to a gene. Germline assignment: CDR1 SQVTM and CDR2 ANQGSEA. This CDR3 region has 13 residues. The DNA of the CDR3 is TGCAGCCTACAGGGGGGTGGAAACACTGAAGCTTTCTTT. Translating gives CSLQGGGNTEAFF.

This clonotype has only a few counts. The J gene is TRBJ1-2, the V gene TRBV7-3; TRBD1 agrees at 7 bases. Germline V lookup: CDR1 SGHTA, CDR2 FQGTGA. The CDR3 covers 13 residues. Losses at the gene ends were 5 bases for V and 7 bases for J; bases not matched to a gene: 7. The CDR3, as DNA: TGTGCCAGCAGCCTCACAGGGGCAGGTGGCTACACCTTC. It is translated as CASSLTGAGGYTF.

In this sample, this clonotype turned up many times. The chain is built from TRBV5-1 and TRBJ2-1; D gene uncertain. V was clipped by 5 bases and J by 7 bases, with 16 bases between them. Germline lookup yields CDR1 SGHRS and CDR2 YFSETQ. This CDR3 region has 14 residues. DNA for the CDR3: TGCGCCAGCAGACCCGGGCCCGGGCAAAATGAGCAGTTCTTC. Its translation is CASRPGPGQNEQFF.

The genes are TRBV27 and TRBJ2-7; D ambiguous. Germline V gives CDR1 MNHEY, CDR2 SMNVEV (reference sequence). Trimming shortened V by 6 bases and J by 0 bases, and 6 bases separated the two germline ends. The CDR3 is 12 residues long. CDR3 amino acids: CASRDTSYEQYF. The CDR3 DNA reads TGTGCCAGCAGAGACACCTCCTACGAGCAGTACTTC.

The chain employs TRBV7-2 and TRBJ1-5; D uncertain. The V gene's germline CDR1 is SGHTA and CDR2 FQGNSA. The V and J ends lost 5 bases and 0 bases respectively, with 11 bases between them. The CDR3 runs 15 residues. Here the CDR3 reads CASSLQTGSNQPQHF. The DNA for the CDR3 is TGTGCCAGCAGCCTCCAAACGGGTAGCAATCAGCCCCAGCATTTT.

Many counts were recorded for this clonotype. This chain connects TRBV29-1 to TRBJ2-7; D remains ambiguous. Trimming cost V 4 bases and J 2 bases, with 12 bases left between them. This CDR3 comprises 13 residues. Looked up from germline, CDR1 is SQVTM and CDR2 is ANQGSEA. CDR3 amino acids: CSVVSAETYEQYF. In DNA form, the CDR3 reads TGCAGCGTTGTTTCGGCGGAAACCTACGAGCAGTACTTC.